The clone carrying this TCR beta chain was counted ten times or more. Its antigen is as yet unknown. This sample was included in a study of response to subunit inactivated influenza vaccine. Points from the study as a whole: T cells newly recruited by each seasonal influenza vaccination are few, the authors suggested.

Germline CDR1 SQVTM, CDR2 ANQGSEA. CDR3 length: 14 residues. Deletions cut 5 bases from V and 0 bases from J, with 11 bases between. TCRdb called the RT-PCR reads again in MiXCR, with one record for every CDR3 protein. The sample carries hundreds of thousands of distinct CDR3 sequences, approximately 15% recorded once. This chain joins TRBV29-1 and TRBJ2-1, with a tentative D call TRBD1 (5 bases). The sequence was collected from a man in his fifties who received an inactivated influenza vaccine. This specimen was PBMCs from blood, taken approximately 15 days before vaccination. In nucleotides, the CDR3 is TGCAGCGTTCTGCAGGGAAGCTCCTACAATGAGCAGTTCTTC. It codes for CSVLQGSSYNEQFF.